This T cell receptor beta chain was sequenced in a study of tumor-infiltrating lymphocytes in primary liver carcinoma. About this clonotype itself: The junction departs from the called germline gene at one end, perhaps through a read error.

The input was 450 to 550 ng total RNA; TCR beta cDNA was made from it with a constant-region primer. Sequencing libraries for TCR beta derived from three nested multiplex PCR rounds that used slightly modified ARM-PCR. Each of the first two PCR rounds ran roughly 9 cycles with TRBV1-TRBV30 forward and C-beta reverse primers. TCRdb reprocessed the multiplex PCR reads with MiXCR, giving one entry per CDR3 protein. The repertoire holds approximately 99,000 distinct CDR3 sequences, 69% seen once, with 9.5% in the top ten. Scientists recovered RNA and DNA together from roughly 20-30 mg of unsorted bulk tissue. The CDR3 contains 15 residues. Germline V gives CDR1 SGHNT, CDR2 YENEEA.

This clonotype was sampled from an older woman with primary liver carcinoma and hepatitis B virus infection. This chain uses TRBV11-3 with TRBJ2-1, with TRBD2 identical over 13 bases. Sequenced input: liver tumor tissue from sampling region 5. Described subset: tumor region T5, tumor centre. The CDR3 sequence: CVSSLGTSGKLEEFF. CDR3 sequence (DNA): TGTGTCAGCAGCTTAGGGACTAGCGGGAAGCTTGAGGAGTTCTTC. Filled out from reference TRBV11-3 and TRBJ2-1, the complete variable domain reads EAGVVQSPRYKIIEKKQPVAFWCNPISGHNTLYWYLQNLGQGPELLIRYENEEAVDDSQLPKDRFSAERLKGVDSTLKIQPAELGDSAVYLCVSSLGTSGKLEEFFGPGTRLTVL.